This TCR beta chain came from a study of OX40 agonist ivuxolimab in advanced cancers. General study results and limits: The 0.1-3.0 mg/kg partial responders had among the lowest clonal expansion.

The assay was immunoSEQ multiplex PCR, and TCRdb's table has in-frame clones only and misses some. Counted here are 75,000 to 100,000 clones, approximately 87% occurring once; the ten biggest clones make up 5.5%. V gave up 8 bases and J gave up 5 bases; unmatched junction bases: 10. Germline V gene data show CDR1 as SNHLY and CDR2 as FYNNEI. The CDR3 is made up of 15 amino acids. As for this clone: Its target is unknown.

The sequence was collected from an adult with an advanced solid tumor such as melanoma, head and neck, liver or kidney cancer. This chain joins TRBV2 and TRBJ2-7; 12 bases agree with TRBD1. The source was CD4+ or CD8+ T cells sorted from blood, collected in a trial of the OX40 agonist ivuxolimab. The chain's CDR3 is CASGLRDRGLNEQYF. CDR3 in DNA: TGTGCCAGCGGCCTCCGGGACAGGGGGCTGAACGAGCAGTACTTC.